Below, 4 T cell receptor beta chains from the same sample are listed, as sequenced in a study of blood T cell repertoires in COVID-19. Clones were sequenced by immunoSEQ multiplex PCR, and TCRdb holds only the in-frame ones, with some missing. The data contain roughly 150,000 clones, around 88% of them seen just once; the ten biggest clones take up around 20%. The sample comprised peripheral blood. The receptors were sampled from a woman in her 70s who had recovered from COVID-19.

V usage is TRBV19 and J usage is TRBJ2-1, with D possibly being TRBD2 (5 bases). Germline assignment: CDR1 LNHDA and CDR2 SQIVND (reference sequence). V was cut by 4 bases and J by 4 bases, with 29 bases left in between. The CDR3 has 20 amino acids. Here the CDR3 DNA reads TGTGCCAGTAGTACCCAAAGACCGATCGGACTCTCCGCAATGTACAATGAGCAGTTCTTC. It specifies CASSTQRPIGLSAMYNEQFF.

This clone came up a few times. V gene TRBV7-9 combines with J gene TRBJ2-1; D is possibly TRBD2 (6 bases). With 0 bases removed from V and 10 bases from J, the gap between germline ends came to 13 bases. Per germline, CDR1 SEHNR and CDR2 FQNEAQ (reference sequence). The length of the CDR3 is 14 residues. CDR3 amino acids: CASSLAGTPNEQFF. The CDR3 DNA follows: TGTGCCAGCAGCTTAGCCGGGACTCCAAACGAGCAGTTCTTC. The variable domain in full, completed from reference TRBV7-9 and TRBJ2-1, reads DTGVSQNPRHKITKRGQNVTFRCDPISEHNRLYWYRQTLGQGPEFLTYFQNEAQLEKSRLLSDRFSAERPKGSFSTLEIQRTEQGDSAMYLCASSLAGTPNEQFFGPGTRLTVL.

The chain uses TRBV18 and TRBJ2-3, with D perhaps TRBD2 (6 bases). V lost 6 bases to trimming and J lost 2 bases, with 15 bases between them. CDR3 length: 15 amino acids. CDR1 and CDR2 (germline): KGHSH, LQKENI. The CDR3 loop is CASSPLALDTDTQYF. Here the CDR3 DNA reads TGTGCCAGCTCGCCCCTAGCGCTGGACACAGATACGCAGTATTTT.

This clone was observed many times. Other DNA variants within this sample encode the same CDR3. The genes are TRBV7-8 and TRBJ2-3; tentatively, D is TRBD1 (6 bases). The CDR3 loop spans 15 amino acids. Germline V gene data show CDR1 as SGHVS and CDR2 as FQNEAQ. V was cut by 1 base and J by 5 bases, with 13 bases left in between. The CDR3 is CASSLEGGGGDTQYF. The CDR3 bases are TGTGCCAGCAGCTTAGAGGGTGGGGGCGGAGATACGCAGTATTTT. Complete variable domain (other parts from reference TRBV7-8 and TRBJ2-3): GAGVSQSPRYKVAKRGQDVALRCDPISGHVSLFWYQQALGQGPEFLTYFQNEAQLDKSGLPSDRFFAERPEGSVSTLKIQRTQQEDSAVYLCASSLEGGGGDTQYFGPGTRLTVL.